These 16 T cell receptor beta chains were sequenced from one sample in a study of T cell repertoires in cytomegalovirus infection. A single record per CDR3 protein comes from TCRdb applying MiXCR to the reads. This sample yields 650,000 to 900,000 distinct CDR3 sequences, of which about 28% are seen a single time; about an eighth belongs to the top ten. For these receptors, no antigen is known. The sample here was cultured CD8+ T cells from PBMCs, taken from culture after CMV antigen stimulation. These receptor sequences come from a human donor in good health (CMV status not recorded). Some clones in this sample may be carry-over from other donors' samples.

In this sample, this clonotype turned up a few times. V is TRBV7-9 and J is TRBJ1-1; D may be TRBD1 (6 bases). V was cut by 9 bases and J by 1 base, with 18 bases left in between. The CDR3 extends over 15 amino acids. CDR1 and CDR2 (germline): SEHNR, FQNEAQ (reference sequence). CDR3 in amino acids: CASRGGGGPNTEAFF. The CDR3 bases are TGTGCCAGTCGGGGTGGGGGGGGCCCGAACACTGAAGCTTTCTTT.

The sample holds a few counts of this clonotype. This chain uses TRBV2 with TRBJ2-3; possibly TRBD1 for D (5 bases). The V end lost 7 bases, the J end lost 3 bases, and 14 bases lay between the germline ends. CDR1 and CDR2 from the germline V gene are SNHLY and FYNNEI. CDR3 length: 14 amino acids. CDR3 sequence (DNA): TGTGCCAGCATCATCAGGGTCTCTACAGATACGCAGTATTTT. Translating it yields CASIIRVSTDTQYF.

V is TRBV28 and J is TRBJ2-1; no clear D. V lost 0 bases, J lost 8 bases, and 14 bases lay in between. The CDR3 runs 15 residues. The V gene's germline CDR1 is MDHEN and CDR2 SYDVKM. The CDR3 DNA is TGTGCCAGCAGTTTATGGGGCAGGATCGCTGATGAGCAGTTCTTC. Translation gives CASSLWGRIADEQFF.

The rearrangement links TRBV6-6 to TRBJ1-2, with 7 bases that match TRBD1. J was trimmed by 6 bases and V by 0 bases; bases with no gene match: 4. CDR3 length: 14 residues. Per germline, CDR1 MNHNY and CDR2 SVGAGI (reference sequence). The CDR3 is CASSYSGGGDGYTF. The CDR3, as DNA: TGTGCCAGCAGTTACTCAGGGGGCGGTGATGGCTACACCTTC.

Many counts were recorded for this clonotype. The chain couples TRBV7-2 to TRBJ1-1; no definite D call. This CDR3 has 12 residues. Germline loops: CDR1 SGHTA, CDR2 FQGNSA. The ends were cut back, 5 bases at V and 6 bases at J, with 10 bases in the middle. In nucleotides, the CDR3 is TGTGCCAGCAGCCTTAGGTTCGCTGAAGCTTTCTTT. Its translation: CASSLRFAEAFF.

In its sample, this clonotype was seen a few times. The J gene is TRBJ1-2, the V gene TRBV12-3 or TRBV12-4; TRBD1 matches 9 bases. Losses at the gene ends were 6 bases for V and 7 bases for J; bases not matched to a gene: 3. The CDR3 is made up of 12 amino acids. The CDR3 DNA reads TGTGCCAGCAGCGGGACAGGGAGTGGCTACACCTTC. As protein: CASSGTGSGYTF.

CDR3 in amino acids: CASSGFQAGPRNEQFF. The CDR3 DNA reads TGTGCCAGCAGCGGGTTCCAGGCGGGCCCGAGGAATGAGCAGTTCTTC. This chain uses TRBV9 with TRBJ2-1; perhaps TRBD2 as D (5 bases). CDR3 size: 16 residues. V lost 3 bases to trimming and J lost 7 bases, with 20 bases between them. Germline CDR1 and CDR2: SGDLS and YYNGEE. Filled out from reference TRBV9 and TRBJ2-1, the complete variable domain reads DSGVTQTPKHLITATGQRVTLRCSPRSGDLSVYWYQQSLDQGLQFLIQYYNGEERAKGNILERFSAQQFPDLHSELNLSSLELGDSALYFCASSGFQAGPRNEQFFGPGTRLTVL.

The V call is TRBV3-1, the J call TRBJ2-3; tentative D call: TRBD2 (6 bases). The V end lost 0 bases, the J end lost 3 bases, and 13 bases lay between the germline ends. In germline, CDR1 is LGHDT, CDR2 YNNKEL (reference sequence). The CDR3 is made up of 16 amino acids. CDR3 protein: CASSQDLRLVTDTQYF. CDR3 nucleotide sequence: TGTGCCAGCAGCCAAGATCTGAGACTAGTGACAGATACGCAGTATTTT.

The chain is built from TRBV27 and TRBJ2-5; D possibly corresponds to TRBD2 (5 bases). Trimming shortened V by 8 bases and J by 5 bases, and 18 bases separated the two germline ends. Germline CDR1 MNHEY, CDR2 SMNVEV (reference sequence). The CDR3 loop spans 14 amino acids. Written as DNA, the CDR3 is TGTGCCAGCGGCCCGAGGGTGGCCCGGGAGACCCAGTACTTC. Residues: CASGPRVARETQYF.

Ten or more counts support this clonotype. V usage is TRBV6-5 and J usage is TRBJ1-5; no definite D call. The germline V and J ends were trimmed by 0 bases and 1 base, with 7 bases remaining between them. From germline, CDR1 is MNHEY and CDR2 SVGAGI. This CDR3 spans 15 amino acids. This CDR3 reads CASSYSSGSNQPQHF. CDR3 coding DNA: TGTGCCAGCAGTTACTCCTCCGGGAGCAATCAGCCCCAGCATTTT.

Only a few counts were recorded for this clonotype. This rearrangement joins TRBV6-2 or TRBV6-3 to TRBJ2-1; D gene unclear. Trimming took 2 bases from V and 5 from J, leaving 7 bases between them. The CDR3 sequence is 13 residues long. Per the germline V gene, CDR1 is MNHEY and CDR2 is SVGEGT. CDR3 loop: CASSYELDNEQFF. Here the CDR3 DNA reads TGTGCCAGCAGTTACGAGCTCGACAATGAGCAGTTCTTC.

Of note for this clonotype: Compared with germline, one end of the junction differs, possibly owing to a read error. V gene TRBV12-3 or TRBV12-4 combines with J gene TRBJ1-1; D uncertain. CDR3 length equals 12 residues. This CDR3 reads CANSPEDTEAFF. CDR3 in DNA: TGTGCCAACAGTCCGGAGGACACTGAAGCTTTCTTT.

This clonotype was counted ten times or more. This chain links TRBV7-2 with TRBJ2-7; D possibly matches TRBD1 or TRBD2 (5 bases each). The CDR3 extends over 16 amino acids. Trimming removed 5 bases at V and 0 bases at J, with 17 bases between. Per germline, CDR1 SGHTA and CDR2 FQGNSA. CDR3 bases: TGTGCCAGCAGCCCCCGGGACGTGCGGTTCTCCTACGAGCAGTACTTC. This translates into CASSPRDVRFSYEQYF.

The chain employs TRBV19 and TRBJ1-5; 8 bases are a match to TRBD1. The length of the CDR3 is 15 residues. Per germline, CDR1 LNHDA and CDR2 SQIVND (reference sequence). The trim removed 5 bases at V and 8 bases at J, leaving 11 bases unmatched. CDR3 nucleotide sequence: TGTGCCAGTAGTCCCTCGGGACAGGCTCAGGAGCCCCAGCATTTT. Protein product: CASSPSGQAQEPQHF.

CDR3 amino acids: CASAWRDSDGYTF. CDR3 bases: TGTGCCAGCGCATGGCGGGATTCCGATGGCTACACCTTC. The chain joins TRBV7-3 to TRBJ1-2; the D is unclear. Germline-derived CDR1 and CDR2 are SGHTA and FQGTGA. This CDR3 has 13 amino acids. Trimming removed 8 bases from V and 6 bases from J, with 16 bases in between.

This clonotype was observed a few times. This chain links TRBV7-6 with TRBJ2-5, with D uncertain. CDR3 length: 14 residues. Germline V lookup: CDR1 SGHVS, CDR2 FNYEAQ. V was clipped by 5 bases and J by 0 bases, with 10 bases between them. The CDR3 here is CASSPPGYQETQYF. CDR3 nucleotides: TGTGCCAGCAGCCCCCCTGGCTACCAAGAGACCCAGTACTTC.